The source of this T cell receptor (beta chain) is a study of lymphopenia after photon versus proton radiotherapy. Study-wide results and caveats: Authors raise, but do not show, better survival with proton therapy. Oligoclonal CD8+ Temra expansion after nadir drove photon patients' diversity drop. Proton therapy kept repertoires fairly stable, unlike photons, which gained effector/memory cells.

The CDR3 covers 16 residues. Trimming stripped 1 base from V and 7 bases from J, with 17 bases between. Germline CDR1 is SNHLY and CDR2 is FYNNEI. Clones were read by immunoSEQ multiplex PCR, and TCRdb kept only the in-frame ones, dropping some. Of 53,000 or so clones listed, about 83% are singletons. Turning to this clone: Its target is unknown.

Material: peripheral blood, obtained from a patient treated with photon-based radiotherapy. The chain carries TRBV2 and TRBJ2-1; D is possibly TRBD1 (6 bases). This sequence was found in a man aged 45 to 65 with gastric cancer. CDR3 sequence: CASSEDVTGTNNEQFF. The DNA of the CDR3 is TGTGCCAGCAGTGAAGACGTTACAGGGACGAATAATGAGCAGTTCTTC.